The TCR beta chain described here comes from a study of blood T cells in healthy people across ages. Then a second PCR, running about 6 to 11 cycles, was carried out with a sample-barcoded 5' primer and a J-beta primer mix. MiXCR, applied by TCRdb to the 5' RACE reads, yields one record per CDR3 protein. The sample lists hundreds of thousands of distinct CDR3 sequences; approximately 31% were seen once. This clonotype was seen a few times. This CDR3 is built from 13 residues. V was clipped by 2 bases and J by 8 bases; unmatched bases: 5. The germline V gene has CDR1 MGHDK and CDR2 SYGVNS. Donors were healthy Caucasian individuals from Russia aged roughly 6 to 100.

The material sequenced was blood. The source of this sequence is a woman of 80 years or more in good health. The chain combines TRBV25-1 with TRBJ1-2, with TRBD1 matching over 7 bases. In DNA, the CDR3 is TGTGCCAGCAGTGAACCGACAGGGAGCGGCTACACCTTC. Protein sequence: CASSEPTGSGYTF.